The next 4 T cell receptor beta chains were all read from a single sample in a study of T-cell reconstitution after alpha-beta-depleted transplantation in children. Researchers prepared the TCRbeta library using unique molecular identifiers, the study reports. TCRdb recomputed calls from the PCR reads with MiXCR, one row per CDR3 protein. The repertoire holds fewer than 250,000 distinct CDR3 sequences, with around a sixth as singletons. Sample: PBMCs, mostly from graft donor cells, taken 360 days after TCRalphabeta/CD19-depleted stem cell transplant. Every receptor here comes from a male patient between 2 and 10 years old who had a stem cell transplant for acute lymphoblastic leukemia, so the T cells may come from the graft donor.

This chain's CDR3 is CASSYRDSNSGANVLTF. In DNA, the CDR3 is TGTGCCAGCAGTTACCGGGACAGCAACTCTGGGGCCAACGTCCTGACTTTC. The V gene is TRBV6-5, the J gene TRBJ2-6; TRBD1 matches 7 bases. Trimming at V came to 2 bases and at J to 0 bases, leaving 4 bases not matched to a gene. The V gene's germline CDR1 is MNHEY and CDR2 SVGAGI. There are 17 residues in the CDR3.

This clonotype was detected a few times. The chain carries TRBV5-1 and TRBJ2-2, with unresolved D. The CDR3 is 19 amino acids. Germline V gene lookup returns CDR1 SGHRS and CDR2 YFSETQ. V was cut by 2 bases and J by 2 bases, with 22 bases left in between. The CDR3 DNA follows: TGCGCCAGCAGCTTTTCTCGGGCAGTGTTAACCAGAAACACCGGGGAGCTGTTTTTT. Protein product: CASSFSRAVLTRNTGELFF.

This clonotype was seen many times. This chain uses TRBV11-2 with TRBJ2-4; D call uncertain. The CDR3 runs 15 residues. The V end was cut by 7 bases, the J end by 0 bases, with 13 bases between. The V gene's germline CDR1 is SGHAT and CDR2 FQNNGV. The CDR3 loop reads CASTLSGTAKNIQYF. In nucleotides, the CDR3 is TGTGCCAGCACCCTATCCGGAACAGCCAAAAACATTCAGTACTTC.

This clonotype was counted only a few times. The rearrangement links TRBV4-3 to TRBJ2-2; TRBD1 aligns across 8 bases. V trimming: 0 bases; J trimming: 7 bases; junction bases outside the gene matches: 4. Germline CDR1 is LGHNA and CDR2 is YSLEER. The CDR3 covers 15 residues. CDR3 region: CASSQEGQGIGELFF. CDR3 sequence (DNA): TGCGCCAGCAGCCAAGAAGGACAGGGCATCGGGGAGCTGTTTTTT.